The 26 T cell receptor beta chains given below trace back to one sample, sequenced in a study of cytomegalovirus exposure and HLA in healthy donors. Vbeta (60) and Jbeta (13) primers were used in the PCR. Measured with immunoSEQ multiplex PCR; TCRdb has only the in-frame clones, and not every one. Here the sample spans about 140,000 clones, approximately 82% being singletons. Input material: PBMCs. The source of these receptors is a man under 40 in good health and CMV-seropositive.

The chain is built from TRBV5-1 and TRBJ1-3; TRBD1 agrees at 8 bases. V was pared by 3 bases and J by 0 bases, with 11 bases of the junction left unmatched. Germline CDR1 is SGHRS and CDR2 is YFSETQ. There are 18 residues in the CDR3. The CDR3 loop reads CASSSRGQGFGSGNTIYF. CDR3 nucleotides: TGCGCCAGCAGCTCCAGGGGGCAGGGATTTGGCTCTGGAAACACCATATATTTT.

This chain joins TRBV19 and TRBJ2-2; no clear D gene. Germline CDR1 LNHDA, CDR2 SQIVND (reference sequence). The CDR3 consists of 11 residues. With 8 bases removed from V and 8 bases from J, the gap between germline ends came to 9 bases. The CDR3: CASLLMGELFF. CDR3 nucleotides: TGTGCCAGTTTACTAATGGGGGAGCTGTTTTTT.

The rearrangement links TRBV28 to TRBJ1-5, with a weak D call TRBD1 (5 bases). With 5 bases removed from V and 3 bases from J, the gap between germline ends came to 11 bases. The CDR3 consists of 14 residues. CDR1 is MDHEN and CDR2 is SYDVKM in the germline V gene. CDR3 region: CASSKDSLNQPQHF. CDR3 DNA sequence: TGTGCCAGCAGTAAAGACAGCCTCAATCAGCCCCAGCATTTT.

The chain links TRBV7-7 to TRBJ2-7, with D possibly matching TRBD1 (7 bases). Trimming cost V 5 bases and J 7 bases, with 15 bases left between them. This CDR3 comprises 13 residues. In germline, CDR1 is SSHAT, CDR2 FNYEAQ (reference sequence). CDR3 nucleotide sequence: TGTGCCAGCAGCCCAGGGGGGACCAGAGAGCAGTACTTC. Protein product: CASSPGGTREQYF.

CDR3 residues: CASSLGVQETQYF. CDR3 sequence (DNA): TGTGCCAGCAGCTTAGGAGTCCAAGAGACCCAGTACTTC. The chain is built from TRBV7-7 and TRBJ2-5; D is unclear. CDR1 and CDR2 from the germline V gene are SSHAT and FNYEAQ (reference sequence). This CDR3 has 13 amino acids. Deletions cut 1 base from V and 1 base from J, with 4 bases between.

The CDR3 loop is CASSLPQSTDTQYF. CDR3 nucleotides: TGTGCCAGCAGCCTACCACAGAGCACAGATACGCAGTATTTT. The chain carries TRBV5-4 and TRBJ2-3; D not certain. V was trimmed by 4 bases and J by 0 bases, leaving 9 bases between them. This CDR3 is 14 amino acids long. CDR1 SGHNT and CDR2 YYREEE come from the germline V gene (reference sequence).

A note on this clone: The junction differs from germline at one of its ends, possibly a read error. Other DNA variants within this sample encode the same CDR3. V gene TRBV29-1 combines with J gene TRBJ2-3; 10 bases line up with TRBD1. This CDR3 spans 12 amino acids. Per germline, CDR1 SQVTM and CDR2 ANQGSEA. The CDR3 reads CSVGGTGDTQYF. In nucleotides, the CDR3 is TGCAGCGTCGGCGGGACAGGGGACACGCAGTACTTT.

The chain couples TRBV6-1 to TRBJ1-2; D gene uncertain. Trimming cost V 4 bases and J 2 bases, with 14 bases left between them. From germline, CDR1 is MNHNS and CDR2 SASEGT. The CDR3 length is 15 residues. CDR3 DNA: TGTGCCAGCAGTGGGAGGATTGGGGTGAACTATGGCTACACCTTC. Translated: CASSGRIGVNYGYTF.

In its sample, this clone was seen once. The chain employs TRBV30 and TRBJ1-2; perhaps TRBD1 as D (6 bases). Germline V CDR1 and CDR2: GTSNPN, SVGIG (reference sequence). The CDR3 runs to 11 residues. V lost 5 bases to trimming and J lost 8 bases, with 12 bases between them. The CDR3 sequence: CAWGGSVGYTF. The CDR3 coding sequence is TGTGCCTGGGGGGGCTCTGTCGGCTACACCTTC.

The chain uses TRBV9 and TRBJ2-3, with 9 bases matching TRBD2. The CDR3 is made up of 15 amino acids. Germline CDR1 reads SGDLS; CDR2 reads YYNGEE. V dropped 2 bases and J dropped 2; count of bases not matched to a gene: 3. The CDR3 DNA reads TGTGCCAGCAGCGTGGGACTAGCATACACAGATACGCAGTATTTT. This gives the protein CASSVGLAYTDTQYF.

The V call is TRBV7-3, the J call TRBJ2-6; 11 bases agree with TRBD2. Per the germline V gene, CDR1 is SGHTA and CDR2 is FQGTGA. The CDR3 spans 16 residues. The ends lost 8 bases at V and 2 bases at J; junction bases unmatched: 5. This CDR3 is CASSRLAGTGANVLTF. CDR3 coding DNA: TGTGCCAGCTCCCGACTAGCGGGAACTGGGGCCAACGTCCTGACTTTC.

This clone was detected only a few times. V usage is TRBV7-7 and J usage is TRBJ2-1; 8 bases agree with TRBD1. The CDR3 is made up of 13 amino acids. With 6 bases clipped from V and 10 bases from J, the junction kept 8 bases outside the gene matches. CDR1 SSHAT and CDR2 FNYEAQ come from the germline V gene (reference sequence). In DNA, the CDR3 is TGTGCCAGCAGTTCAGGACAGGGAAGAGAGCAGTTCTTC. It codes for CASSSGQGREQFF. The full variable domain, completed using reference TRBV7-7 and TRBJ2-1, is GAGVSQSPRYKVTKRGQDVTLRCDPISSHATLYWYQQALGQGPEFLTYFNYEAQPDKSGLPSDRFSAERPEGSISTLTIQRTEQRDSAMYRCASSSGQGREQFFGPGTRLTVL.

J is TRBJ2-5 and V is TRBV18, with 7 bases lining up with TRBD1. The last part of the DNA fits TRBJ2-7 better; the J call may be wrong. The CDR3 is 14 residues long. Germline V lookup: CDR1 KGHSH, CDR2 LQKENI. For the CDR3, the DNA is TGTGCCAGCTCACCTAGGGACAGATCCTACGAGCAGTACTTC. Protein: CASSPRDRSYEQYF.

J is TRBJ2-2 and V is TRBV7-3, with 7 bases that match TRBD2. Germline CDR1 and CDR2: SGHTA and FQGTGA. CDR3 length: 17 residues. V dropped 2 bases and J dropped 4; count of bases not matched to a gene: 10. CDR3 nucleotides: TGTGCCAGCAGCTTATCTGCGGGAGCAACTTCCACCGGGGAGCTGTTTTTT. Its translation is CASSLSAGATSTGELFF.

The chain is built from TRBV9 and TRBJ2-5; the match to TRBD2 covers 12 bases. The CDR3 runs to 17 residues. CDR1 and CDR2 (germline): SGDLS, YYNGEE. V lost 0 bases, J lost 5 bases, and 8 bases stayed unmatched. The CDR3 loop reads CASSVAASGGAGETQYF. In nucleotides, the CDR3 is TGTGCCAGCAGCGTAGCGGCTAGCGGGGGGGCCGGTGAGACCCAGTACTTC.

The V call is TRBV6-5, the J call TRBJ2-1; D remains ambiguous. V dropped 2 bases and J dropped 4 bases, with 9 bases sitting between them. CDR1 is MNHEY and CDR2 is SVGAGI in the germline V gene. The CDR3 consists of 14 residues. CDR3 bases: TGTGCCAGCAGTTACGGGCAGAGTTACAATGAGCAGTTCTTC. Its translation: CASSYGQSYNEQFF.

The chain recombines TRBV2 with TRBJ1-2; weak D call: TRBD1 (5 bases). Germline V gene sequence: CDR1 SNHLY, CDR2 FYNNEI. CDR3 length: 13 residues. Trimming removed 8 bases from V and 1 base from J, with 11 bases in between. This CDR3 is CASRGISNYGYTF. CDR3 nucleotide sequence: TGTGCCAGCCGGGGGATCAGTAACTATGGCTACACCTTC.

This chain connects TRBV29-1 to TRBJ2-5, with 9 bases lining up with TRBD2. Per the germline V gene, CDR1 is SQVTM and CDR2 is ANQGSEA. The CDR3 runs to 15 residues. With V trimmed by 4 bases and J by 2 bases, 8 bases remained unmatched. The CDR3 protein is CSVGASGTLQETQYF. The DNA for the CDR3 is TGCAGCGTTGGTGCTAGCGGGACGCTACAAGAGACCCAGTACTTC.

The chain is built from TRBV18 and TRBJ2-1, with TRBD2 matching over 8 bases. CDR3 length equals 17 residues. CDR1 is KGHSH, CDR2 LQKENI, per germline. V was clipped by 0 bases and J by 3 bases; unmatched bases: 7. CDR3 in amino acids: CASSPPSGVGNYNEQFF. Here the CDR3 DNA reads TGTGCCAGCTCACCACCTAGCGGGGTGGGCAACTACAATGAGCAGTTCTTC.

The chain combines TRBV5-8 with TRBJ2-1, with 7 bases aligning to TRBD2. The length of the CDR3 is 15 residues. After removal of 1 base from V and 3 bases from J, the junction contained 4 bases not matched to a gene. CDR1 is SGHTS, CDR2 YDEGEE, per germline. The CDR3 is CASSLLAANYNEQFF. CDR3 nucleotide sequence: TGTGCCAGCAGCTTGCTAGCGGCAAACTACAATGAGCAGTTCTTC.

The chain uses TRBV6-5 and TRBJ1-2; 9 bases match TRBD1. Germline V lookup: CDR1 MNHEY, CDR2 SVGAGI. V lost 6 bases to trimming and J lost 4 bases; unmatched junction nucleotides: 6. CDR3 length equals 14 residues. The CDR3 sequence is CASSLEQGAYGYTF. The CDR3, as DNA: TGTGCCAGCAGCTTAGAACAGGGGGCCTATGGCTACACCTTC.

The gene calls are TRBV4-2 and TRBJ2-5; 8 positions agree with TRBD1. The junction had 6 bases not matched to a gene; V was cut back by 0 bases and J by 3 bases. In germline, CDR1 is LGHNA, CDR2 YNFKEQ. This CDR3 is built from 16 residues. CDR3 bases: TGTGCCAGCAGCCAAGATCGTGGACAGGGAAAAGAGACCCAGTACTTC. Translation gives CASSQDRGQGKETQYF.

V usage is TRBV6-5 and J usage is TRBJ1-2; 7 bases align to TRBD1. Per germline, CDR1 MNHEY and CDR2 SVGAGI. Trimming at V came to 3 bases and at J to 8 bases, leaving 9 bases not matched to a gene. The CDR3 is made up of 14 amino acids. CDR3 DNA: TGTGCCAGCAGTTATCGGAACAGGGGACGGGGCTACACCTTC. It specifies CASSYRNRGRGYTF.

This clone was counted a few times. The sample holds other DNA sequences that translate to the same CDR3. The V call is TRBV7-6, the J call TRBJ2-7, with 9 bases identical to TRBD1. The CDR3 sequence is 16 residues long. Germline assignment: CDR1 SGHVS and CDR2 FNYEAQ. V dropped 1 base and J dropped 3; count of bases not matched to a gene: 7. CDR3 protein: CASSLDLGTGIYEQYF. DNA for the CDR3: TGTGCCAGCAGCTTAGATCTCGGGACAGGGATCTACGAGCAGTACTTC. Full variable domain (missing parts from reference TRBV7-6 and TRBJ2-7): GAGVSQSPRYKVTKRGQDVALRCDPISGHVSLYWYRQALGQGPEFLTYFNYEAQQDKSGLPNDRFSAERPEGSISTLTIQRTEQRDSAMYRCASSLDLGTGIYEQYFGPGTRLTVT.

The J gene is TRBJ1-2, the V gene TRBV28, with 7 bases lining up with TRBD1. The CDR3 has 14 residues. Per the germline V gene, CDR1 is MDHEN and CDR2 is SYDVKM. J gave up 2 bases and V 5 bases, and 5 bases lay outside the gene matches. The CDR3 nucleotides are TGTGCCAGCAGTGTACACAGGGGAAACTATGGCTACACCTTC. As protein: CASSVHRGNYGYTF.

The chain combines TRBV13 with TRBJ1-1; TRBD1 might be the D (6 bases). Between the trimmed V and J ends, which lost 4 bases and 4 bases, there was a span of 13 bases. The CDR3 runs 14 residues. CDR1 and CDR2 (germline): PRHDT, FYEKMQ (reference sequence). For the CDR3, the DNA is TGTGCCAGCAGCTCGCAGGGGATCGGCACTGAAGCTTTCTTT. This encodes CASSSQGIGTEAFF.